Below, 19 T cell receptor beta chains from the same sample are listed, as sequenced in a study of blood T cell repertoires in COVID-19. Produced via immunoSEQ multiplex PCR; TCRdb's table is partial and in-frame only. The table records a few hundred thousand clones, over 75% of them present only once. Sequencing was performed on peripheral blood. Every receptor here comes from a man in his fifties with active or convalescent COVID-19.

The V and J genes are TRBV12-5 and TRBJ2-5; possibly TRBD1 for D (6 bases). Per germline, CDR1 LGHNT and CDR2 FRNRAP. The CDR3 extends over 13 amino acids. V lost 5 bases to trimming and J lost 3 bases, with 10 bases between them. The DNA of the CDR3 is TGTGCTAGTGGTGCCTCAGGGGAAGAGACCCAGTACTTC. Its protein is CASGASGEETQYF.

The count of this clone is one. V usage is TRBV11-2 and J usage is TRBJ2-3; tentatively, D is TRBD2 (6 bases). CDR1 and CDR2 (germline): SGHAT, FQNNGV. This CDR3 is built from 13 residues. Trimming left V 2 bases short and J 3 bases short, with 6 bases between. As DNA, the CDR3 is TGTGCCAGCAGCTTACGGGGGACAGATACGCAGTATTTT. Its protein product is CASSLRGTDTQYF.

The chain uses TRBV13 and TRBJ2-3; no firm D call. There are 14 residues in the CDR3. Trimming pared 7 bases from V and 0 bases from J, leaving 11 bases between. CDR1 and CDR2 (germline): PRHDT, FYEKMQ (reference sequence). The CDR3 nucleotides read TGTGCCAGCATGGGCAGGCGTAGCACAGATACGCAGTATTTT. Translation: CASMGRRSTDTQYF.

This sequence joins TRBV19 and TRBJ2-3; no reliable D call. This CDR3 has 14 amino acids. Trimming stripped 3 bases from V and 5 bases from J, with 12 bases between. CDR1 and CDR2 from the germline V gene are LNHDA and SQIVND (reference sequence). Here the CDR3 DNA reads TGTGCCAGTAGTATCTCCGGGTTGGGAGATACGCAGTATTTT. Encoded protein: CASSISGLGDTQYF.

The genes are TRBV15 and TRBJ1-4, with D unclear. The CDR3 contains 16 residues. Germline V gives CDR1 LNHNV, CDR2 YYDKDF (reference sequence). Trimming cost V 0 bases and J 8 bases, with 16 bases left between them. This CDR3 reads CATSRDKFGGEEKLFF. In nucleotides, the CDR3 is TGTGCCACCAGCAGAGATAAGTTCGGAGGAGAAGAAAAACTGTTTTTT.

This clone was recorded once. The V call is TRBV7-9, the J call TRBJ1-1; unclear D gene. CDR1 SEHNR and CDR2 FQNEAQ come from the germline V gene (reference sequence). The germline V and J ends were trimmed by 0 bases and 1 base, with 6 bases remaining between them. The CDR3 loop spans 14 amino acids. The CDR3 loop is CASSLARRNTEAFF. The CDR3 DNA follows: TGTGCCAGCAGCTTAGCTCGGAGGAACACTGAAGCTTTCTTT.

The chain has TRBV6-5 and TRBJ1-1; 11 positions match TRBD1. Germline V CDR1 and CDR2: MNHEY, SVGAGI. The V gene end was trimmed by 4 bases and the J gene end by 11 bases; junction bases not matched to a gene: 3. This CDR3 contains 12 residues. CDR3 sequence reads: CASSWGQGVAFF. In DNA, the CDR3 is TGTGCCAGCAGTTGGGGACAGGGGGTTGCTTTCTTT.

This clone was counted a few times. J is TRBJ1-6 and V is TRBV3-1 (or the pseudogene TRBV3-2); D ambiguous. Germline V gene lookup returns CDR1 LGHDT and CDR2 YNNKEL (reference sequence). The ends were cut back, 1 base at V and 11 bases at J, with 6 bases in the middle. The CDR3 runs to 12 residues. CDR3 loop: CASSQVFAPLHF. CDR3 in DNA: TGTGCCAGCAGCCAAGTATTTGCACCCCTCCACTTT.

The chain couples TRBV5-1 to TRBJ2-5; TRBD2 matches at 8 bases. With V trimmed by 3 bases and J by 1 base, 5 bases remained unmatched. The CDR3 is 15 amino acids. Germline CDR1 reads SGHRS; CDR2 reads YFSETQ. The CDR3, as DNA: TGCGCCAGCAGCTGGGGGACTAGTCGCCAAGAGACCCAGTACTTC. It encodes CASSWGTSRQETQYF.

The CDR3 coding sequence is TGTGCCAGTAGTAATAGGGCAGGGACTAGCACAGATACGCAGTATTTT. Translation gives CASSNRAGTSTDTQYF. The chain is built from TRBV19 and TRBJ2-3; perhaps TRBD2 as D (6 bases). CDR1 and CDR2 (germline): LNHDA, SQIVND (reference sequence). V lost 4 bases and J lost 0, with 14 bases in between. This CDR3 spans 16 amino acids.

The genes are TRBV3-1 (or the pseudogene TRBV3-2) and TRBJ2-3; 10 bases are a match to TRBD2. CDR1 and CDR2 from the germline V gene are LGHDT and YNNKEL (reference sequence). Losses at the gene ends were 4 bases for V and 10 bases for J; bases not matched to a gene: 14. The CDR3 runs to 16 residues. In nucleotides, the CDR3 is TGTGCCAGCAGCCCCCCGGGGGTTAGCGGGGGGTTATCGCAGTATTTT. Translated, it gives CASSPPGVSGGLSQYF.

The rearrangement joins TRBV4-2 to TRBJ2-1; 11 bases are a match to TRBD2. Unmatched junction bases numbered 8, after V lost 3 bases and J lost 7 bases. The CDR3 covers 16 residues. CDR1 and CDR2 (germline): LGHNA, YNFKEQ. The CDR3 loop is CASSHDRSGRGNEQFF. The CDR3 DNA is TGTGCCAGCAGCCACGACCGTAGCGGGAGGGGAAATGAGCAGTTCTTC.

The chain is built from TRBV5-1 and TRBJ2-5, with 7 nucleotides matching TRBD1. Germline values: CDR1 SGHRS, CDR2 YFSETQ. The CDR3 consists of 16 residues. V was pared by 2 bases and J by 2 bases, with 9 bases of the junction left unmatched. CDR3 region: CASSLQPGQQQETQYF. In nucleotides, the CDR3 is TGCGCCAGCAGCTTACAACCGGGACAGCAACAAGAGACCCAGTACTTC.

The chain carries TRBV14 and TRBJ1-6; D call uncertain. In germline, CDR1 is SGHDN, CDR2 FVKESK. This CDR3 region has 11 residues. With 4 bases removed from V and 14 bases from J, the gap between germline ends came to 9 bases. CDR3 region: CASSPGRTLHF. CDR3 DNA sequence: TGTGCCAGCAGCCCGGGTCGGACCCTCCACTTT.

The chain links TRBV2 to TRBJ1-6; D perhaps matches TRBD1 (6 bases). Germline loops: CDR1 SNHLY, CDR2 FYNNEI. The V and J ends lost 6 bases and 3 bases respectively, with 9 bases between them. The CDR3 contains 14 residues. The CDR3 bases are TGTGCCAGCAGCCGGGACAACTATAATTCACCCCTCCACTTT. It codes for CASSRDNYNSPLHF.

This chain links TRBV11-2 with TRBJ1-4; no reliable D call. The CDR3 length is 14 residues. Per germline, CDR1 SGHAT and CDR2 FQNNGV. The V gene lost 0 bases and the J gene lost 10 bases, with 12 bases spanning the gap. Written as DNA, the CDR3 is TGTGCCAGCAGCTTAGAGAGGGCTTTTGGAAAACTGTTTTTT. Translated: CASSLERAFGKLFF.

The J gene is TRBJ1-2, the V gene TRBV28; a weak D match, TRBD1 (6 bases). The CDR3 spans 15 residues. Germline loops: CDR1 MDHEN, CDR2 SYDVKM. V was cut by 3 bases and J by 2 bases, with 13 bases left in between. The CDR3 DNA is TGTGCCAGCAGTTTTGGACAGCCTATAAACTATGGCTACACCTTC. It specifies CASSFGQPINYGYTF.

The rearrangement links TRBV11-2 to TRBJ2-2, with TRBD2 matching 14 bases. Germline CDR1 reads SGHAT; CDR2 reads FQNNGV. J was trimmed by 1 base and V by 5 bases; bases with no gene match: 6. The CDR3 has 18 residues. The CDR3 DNA sequence: TGTGCCAGCAGCCAAAGACTAGCGGGAGGGAAGAACACCGGGGAGCTGTTTTTT. Protein product: CASSQRLAGGKNTGELFF.

The CDR3 is CASSLGGGTGSPLHF. Written as DNA, the CDR3 is TGTGCCAGCAGCTTAGGGGGGGGGACGGGGTCACCCCTCCACTTT. The chain has TRBV7-2 and TRBJ1-6, with D possibly being TRBD1 (5 bases). This CDR3 is 15 amino acids long. Looked up from germline, CDR1 is SGHTA and CDR2 is FQGNSA. V was pared by 1 base and J by 10 bases, with 14 bases between.